This record covers a single T cell receptor beta chain. Its antigen is undetermined. TCRdb's copy holds only in-frame clones and misses some; the assay was immunoSEQ multiplex PCR. Here the sample spans under 150,000 clones, roughly 88% being singletons. This record belongs to a study of Ad26.COV2.S vaccination and SARS-CoV-2 variants. General study findings and limits: After vaccination, substantial breadth of spike-specific CD8+ and CD4+ responses was reported. Measures of TCR breadth and depth may have fallen short of total T cell responses. Placebo recipients and vaccine recipients were similar in non-spike TCR breadth. Vaccine recipients surpassed placebo recipients in spike-specific TCR breadth.

CDR3 size: 11 residues. The germline V gene encodes CDR1 LNHDA and CDR2 SQIVND (reference sequence). V was shortened by 3 bases and J by 6 bases, with 2 bases between the two germline ends. The receptor comes from a human donor who had recovered from COVID-19. The chain is built from TRBV19 and TRBJ1-4; D is undetermined. Sequencing used peripheral blood, obtained after recovery from COVID-19. The CDR3 region is CASSMYEKLFF. The CDR3 bases are TGTGCCAGTAGTATGTATGAAAAACTGTTTTTT.